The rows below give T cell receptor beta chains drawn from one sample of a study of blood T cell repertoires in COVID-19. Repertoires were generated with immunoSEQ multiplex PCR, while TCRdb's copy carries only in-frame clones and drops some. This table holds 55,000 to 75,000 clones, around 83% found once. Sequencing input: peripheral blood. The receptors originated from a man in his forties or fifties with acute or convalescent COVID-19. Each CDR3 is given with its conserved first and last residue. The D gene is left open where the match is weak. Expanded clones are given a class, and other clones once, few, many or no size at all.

DNA: TGTGCCAGCAGCGCCTTACAGGACGCCTACGAGCAGTACTTC
CDR3: CASSALQDAYEQYF
V: TRBV21-1
size: -
D: -
J: TRBJ2-7

DNA: TGTGCCTGGAGTGGGGAGACGATATATGGCTACACCTTC
CDR3: CAWSGETIYGYTF
V: TRBV30
size: -
D: -
J: TRBJ1-2

DNA: TGTGCCAGCAGCTTCGACAGGGAAGGTGAGCAGTACTTC
CDR3: CASSFDREGEQYF
V: TRBV7-8
size: -
D: TRBD1
J: TRBJ2-7

DNA: TGCGCCAGCAGCCAAGATTTACTAGCGGGGGTGTACCAAGAGACCCAGTACTTC
CDR3: CASSQDLLAGVYQETQYF
V: TRBV4-1
size: -
D: TRBD2
J: TRBJ2-5

DNA: TGTGCCAGCAGCCCCCCTGTATTCGCTGTCGGGAACACTGAAGCTTTCTTT
CDR3: CASSPPVFAVGNTEAFF
V: TRBV6-2/TRBV6-3
size: few
D: -
J: TRBJ1-1

DNA: TGTGCCAGCAGGGCTTCGTGGACAGGGACTCTTCAGCCCCAGCATTTT
CDR3: CASRASWTGTLQPQHF
V: TRBV2
size: -
D: TRBD1
J: TRBJ1-5

DNA: TGTGCCAGTAGTATCACTTTTCTCGCGCCTAACACCGGGGAGCTGTTTTTT
CDR3: CASSITFLAPNTGELFF
V: TRBV19
size: -
D: -
J: TRBJ2-2

DNA: TGCGCCAGCACTCGGACAGGGGAGAACTATGGCTACACCTTC
CDR3: CASTRTGENYGYTF
V: TRBV10-2
size: -
D: TRBD1
J: TRBJ1-2

DNA: TGCAGTGCTAGTAGTGGCGGGGACTACCAAGAGACCCAGTACTTC
CDR3: CSASSGGDYQETQYF
V: TRBV20-1
size: -
D: -
J: TRBJ2-5

DNA: TGTGCCAGCAGTTACCCGACAGGGGACCATCAGCCCCAGCATTTT
CDR3: CASSYPTGDHQPQHF
V: TRBV6-6
size: -
D: TRBD1
J: TRBJ1-5

DNA: TGTGCCAGTAGTATCGCAGGTGGCACTGAAGCTTTCTTT
CDR3: CASSIAGGTEAFF
V: TRBV19
size: -
D: -
J: TRBJ1-1

DNA: TGTGCCAGCAGTTTGGGCCTGCGAACAACTTATAATTCACCCCTCCACTTT
CDR3: CASSLGLRTTYNSPLHF
V: TRBV27
size: -
D: -
J: TRBJ1-6

DNA: TGCGCCAGCAGCTACCTGACAGGCCTTTCCTACGAGCAGTACTTC
CDR3: CASSYLTGLSYEQYF
V: TRBV5-1
size: -
D: -
J: TRBJ2-7

DNA: TGTGCCAGCAGTTTAAGGAGCGGGGCCAAAAACATTCAGTACTTC
CDR3: CASSLRSGAKNIQYF
V: TRBV28
size: -
D: -
J: TRBJ2-4

DNA: TGTGCCAGCAGCCCCCGGACAGGGGTTGGAAACACCATATATTTT
CDR3: CASSPRTGVGNTIYF
V: TRBV7-9
size: -
D: TRBD1
J: TRBJ1-3

DNA: TGTGCCAGTAGTAGTCAACTAGCGGGCTTTTCCTACGAGCAGTACTTC
CDR3: CASSSQLAGFSYEQYF
V: TRBV19
size: -
D: TRBD2
J: TRBJ2-7

DNA: TGTGCCAGTAGTGCCATAGCGGGGGGAGAGACCCAGTACTTC
CDR3: CASSAIAGGETQYF
V: TRBV19
size: -
D: TRBD2
J: TRBJ2-5

DNA: TGTGCCAGCAGTCCGAACAGGGATGATCTAACCTTC
CDR3: CASSPNRDDLTF
V: TRBV27
size: -
D: -
J: TRBJ1-2

DNA: TGTGCCAGCAGCTTAGAACAGGGGGCAGGGGAGACCCAGTACTTC
CDR3: CASSLEQGAGETQYF
V: TRBV3-1/TRBV3-2
size: -
D: TRBD1
J: TRBJ2-5

DNA: TGTGCCAGCAGCCGTGACCGCGGGGGGGCGATCTACATTCAGTACTTC
CDR3: CASSRDRGGAIYIQYF
V: TRBV7-8
size: -
D: TRBD2
J: TRBJ2-4

DNA: TGTGCCAGCAGCTTGGGACAGGGGGCTCACAATGAGCAGTTCTTC
CDR3: CASSLGQGAHNEQFF
V: TRBV7-3
size: -
D: TRBD1
J: TRBJ2-1

DNA: TGTGCCAGTAGTATTAATGAACAGGGCGACACTGAAGCTTTCTTT
CDR3: CASSINEQGDTEAFF
V: TRBV19
size: -
D: -
J: TRBJ1-1

DNA: TGTGCCAGTGGTACGGGCACTGAAGCTTTCTTT
CDR3: CASGTGTEAFF
V: TRBV19
size: -
D: -
J: TRBJ1-1

DNA: TGTGCCAGCAGCTTAAGAGGACAGGGTTTGGATGGCTACACCTTC
CDR3: CASSLRGQGLDGYTF
V: TRBV7-3
size: -
D: TRBD1
J: TRBJ1-2

DNA: TGCGCCAGCAGCCAGAGCGGACTAGACCCGATTGGCAAGACCCAGTACTTC
CDR3: CASSQSGLDPIGKTQYF
V: TRBV4-1
size: few
D: TRBD2
J: TRBJ2-5

DNA: TGTGCCAGCAGTCCCATCATTGGGGACAGAGACTACGAGCAGTACTTC
CDR3: CASSPIIGDRDYEQYF
V: TRBV28
size: -
D: TRBD1
J: TRBJ2-7

DNA: TGTGCCAGTAGTATAGCGTTGGTGGGAGCGGAGACCCAGTACTTC
CDR3: CASSIALVGAETQYF
V: TRBV19
size: -
D: -
J: TRBJ2-5

DNA: TGTGCCAGCAGCTTAGAAGGGACAGACTACGAGCAGTACTTC
CDR3: CASSLEGTDYEQYF
V: TRBV11-2
size: -
D: TRBD1
J: TRBJ2-7

DNA: TGTGCCAGCAGTTACTCAGGGGACACCGGGGAGCTGTTTTTT
CDR3: CASSYSGDTGELFF
V: TRBV6-5
size: -
D: -
J: TRBJ2-2

DNA: TGTGCCAGCAGTGAACTGACTAGCGCGGGCCCACAGTTCTTC
CDR3: CASSELTSAGPQFF
V: TRBV6-1
size: -
D: TRBD2
J: TRBJ2-1

DNA: TGTGCCAGCAGCAAAGCCCCTGCTAACTATGGCTACACCTTC
CDR3: CASSKAPANYGYTF
V: TRBV28
size: -
D: -
J: TRBJ1-2

DNA: TGTGCCACCTACTCACCAGGGGGCGAAACCCTTTATAGCAATCAGCCCCAGCATTTT
CDR3: CATYSPGGETLYSNQPQHF
V: TRBV19
size: -
D: TRBD1
J: TRBJ1-5

DNA: TGTGCCAGCAGCGTAGCAGGGGCATCTGGGTACGAGCAGTACTTC
CDR3: CASSVAGASGYEQYF
V: TRBV9
size: -
D: -
J: TRBJ2-7

DNA: TGTGCCAGCCGAACAAACAGGGAAATCACAGATACGCAGTATTTT
CDR3: CASRTNREITDTQYF
V: TRBV7-9
size: few
D: -
J: TRBJ2-3

DNA: TGTGCCAGCAGTGAACTCAGCGGACGGGAGGAAAAACTGTTTTTT
CDR3: CASSELSGREEKLFF
V: TRBV6-1
size: -
D: -
J: TRBJ1-4

DNA: TGTGCCAGCAGGCAATCGGGACACCTTCCCTACGAGCAGTACTTC
CDR3: CASRQSGHLPYEQYF
V: TRBV6-5
size: -
D: -
J: TRBJ2-7

DNA: TGTGCCTGGAGGGGGCGGACAGTCTATGGCTACACCTTC
CDR3: CAWRGRTVYGYTF
V: TRBV30
size: -
D: -
J: TRBJ1-2

DNA: TGTGCCAGCAGAACGACAGGGGCTAACACTGAAGCTTTCTTT
CDR3: CASRTTGANTEAFF
V: TRBV6-5
size: -
D: TRBD1
J: TRBJ1-1

DNA: TGTGCCAGCAGCCGCCCCTCGGCAGGGAAAGAAAAACTGTTTTTT
CDR3: CASSRPSAGKEKLFF
V: TRBV7-2
size: -
D: -
J: TRBJ1-4

DNA: TGTGCCAGCAGCTTAACAGACAGGTCAAACCTCTTACGGTCCTACGAGCAGTACTTC
CDR3: CASSLTDRSNLLRSYEQYF
V: TRBV5-5
size: -
D: -
J: TRBJ2-7

DNA: TGTGCCAGCAACAAACCGGGACAGGAACTTTACGAGCAGTACTTC
CDR3: CASNKPGQELYEQYF
V: TRBV28
size: -
D: TRBD1
J: TRBJ2-7

DNA: TGCAGTGCTAGTCCGGCTAGCGGGGTCCAAGAGACCCAGTACTTC
CDR3: CSASPASGVQETQYF
V: TRBV20-1
size: -
D: TRBD2
J: TRBJ2-5

DNA: TGTGCTAGCAGCCAAGGAGCGGGAGGGGAGACCCAGTACTTC
CDR3: CASSQGAGGETQYF
V: TRBV7-7
size: -
D: TRBD2
J: TRBJ2-5

DNA: TGTGCCAGCAGTTTGGGGCTAGCGGCCTACAATGAGCAGTTCTTC
CDR3: CASSLGLAAYNEQFF
V: TRBV27
size: -
D: TRBD2
J: TRBJ2-1

DNA: TGTGCCAGCAGCCAAGATACAGGCGTGAACACTGAAGCTTTCTTT
CDR3: CASSQDTGVNTEAFF
V: TRBV14
size: once
D: -
J: TRBJ1-1

DNA: TGTGCCAGCAGCTTTGGCGGGACAGGACTCCGGGAGACCCAGTACTTC
CDR3: CASSFGGTGLRETQYF
V: TRBV7-9
size: -
D: TRBD1
J: TRBJ2-5

DNA: TGTGCCACCAGTTCCCAAAACACCGGGGAGCTGTTTTTT
CDR3: CATSSQNTGELFF
V: TRBV24-1
size: few
D: -
J: TRBJ2-2

DNA: TGTGCCAGCAGTTTATCTAGGGACTACCTAAGCCAAGAGACCCAGTACTTC
CDR3: CASSLSRDYLSQETQYF
V: TRBV2
size: once
D: TRBD2
J: TRBJ2-5

DNA: TGTGCCAGTACCCCCCCCTCCCTCAATGAGCAGTTCTTC
CDR3: CASTPPSLNEQFF
V: TRBV19
size: -
D: -
J: TRBJ2-1

DNA: TGTGCCAGCAGCTTAGCCCAGGGGGAGTACACTGAAGCTTTCTTT
CDR3: CASSLAQGEYTEAFF
V: TRBV7-8
size: -
D: TRBD1
J: TRBJ1-1

DNA: TGTGCCAGCAGCAACAGGGTCCACACTGAAGCTTTCTTT
CDR3: CASSNRVHTEAFF
V: TRBV2
size: few
D: -
J: TRBJ1-1

DNA: TGTGCCAGCAGCTTAGTGGGACAGGGGAACTACGAGCAGTACTTC
CDR3: CASSLVGQGNYEQYF
V: TRBV7-9
size: -
D: TRBD1
J: TRBJ2-7

DNA: TGTGCCAGCAGGGATTCGGACAGATTCTATGGCTACACCTTC
CDR3: CASRDSDRFYGYTF
V: TRBV6-5
size: few
D: -
J: TRBJ1-2

DNA: TGTGCCAGCAGTTTAGGGGTATGGCAGGCCCAGCATTTT
CDR3: CASSLGVWQAQHF
V: TRBV12-3/TRBV12-4
size: -
D: -
J: TRBJ1-5

DNA: TGTGCCAGCAGTGTGGGCAGCAACTATGGCTACACCTTC
CDR3: CASSVGSNYGYTF
V: TRBV25-1
size: -
D: -
J: TRBJ1-2